These T cell receptor beta chains were read from a single sample in a study of blood T cells in healthy people across ages. Each CDR3 protein is one row after TCRdb ran MiXCR on the 5' RACE reads. The sample lists about 640,000 distinct CDR3 sequences; about 54% were seen once. Material: blood. These receptors were taken from a man between 60 and 70 years old in good health. CDR3s leave out the opening cysteine and the closing phenylalanine or tryptophan. The size of a clone is reported for some rows only, either as once, few or many, or as a class for expanded clones.

CDR3 protein	J gene	V gene	CDR3 length	clone size
ASSPGGSNTEAF	TRBJ1-1	TRBV14	12	NA
ASSWVSMNTEAF	TRBJ1-1	TRBV5-1	12	few
ASSRLTLSGSTDTQY	TRBJ2-3	TRBV12-3/TRBV12-4	15	NA
ASSSVAGVQAQY	TRBJ2-5	TRBV12-3/TRBV12-4	12	NA
ASSQDGPLPKPEAF	TRBJ1-1	TRBV4-1	14	NA
ASSPGGGQY	TRBJ2-5	TRBV7-9	9	NA
ASSPGQSSYNSPLH	TRBJ1-6	TRBV28	14	NA
ASSLVSGGASTDTQY	TRBJ2-3	TRBV12-3/TRBV12-4	15	NA
ASSLRFGAGETQY	TRBJ2-5	TRBV27	13	few
ASSVGGKTPYEQY	TRBJ2-7	TRBV9	13	NA
SVNYNEQF	TRBJ2-1	TRBV20-1	8	NA